These 15 T cell receptor beta chains were sequenced from one sample in a study of shared clonotypes between healthy human individuals. Clones were sequenced by immunoSEQ multiplex PCR, and TCRdb holds only the in-frame ones, with some missing. Of about 2.2 million clones listed, around 95% are singletons. Naive CD8 cells lacked CD45RO, underwent positive selection for CCR7 and left out terminally differentiated effector memory CD45RA+ cells. The sample consisted of naive CD8+ T cells from PBMCs. The receptor set was obtained from a man aged 18-30 years in good health. Some clones in this sample may be carry-over from other donors' samples.

Turning to this clone: The same CDR3 is also encoded by other DNA sequences in this sample. The chain is built from TRBV19 and TRBJ2-5, with D perhaps matching TRBD2 (6 bases). Germline CDR1 reads LNHDA; CDR2 reads SQIVND (reference sequence). V was cut by 0 bases and J by 4 bases, with 9 bases left in between. CDR3 length: 14 amino acids. CDR3 protein: CASSIDLEGETQYF. The CDR3 nucleotides are TGTGCCAGTAGTATAGATCTGGAGGGAGAGACCCAGTACTTC.

This clone was found once. Other nucleotide sequences in the sample specify the same CDR3. The chain has TRBV30 and TRBJ1-1; D is possibly TRBD1 (5 bases). The CDR3 runs to 13 residues. CDR1 is GTSNPN, CDR2 SVGIG, per germline (reference sequence). Trimming cost V 2 bases and J 1 base, with 8 bases left between them. This CDR3 is CAWSPTGNTEAFF. CDR3 sequence (DNA): TGTGCCTGGAGTCCCACAGGGAACACTGAAGCTTTCTTT. Supplemented by reference TRBV30 and TRBJ1-1, the full variable domain reads SQTIHQWPATLVQPVGSPLSLECTVEGTSNPNLYWYRQAAGRGLQLLFYSVGIGQISSEVPQNLSASRPQDRQFILSSKKLLLSDSGFYLCAWSPTGNTEAFFGQGTRLTVV.

The gene calls are TRBV27 and TRBJ1-2, with no clear D. Germline values: CDR1 MNHEY, CDR2 SMNVEV (reference sequence). This CDR3 has 17 amino acids. V shed 0 bases and J shed 4 bases, with 18 bases lying between them. This CDR3 reads CASSLSRGGIVVYGYTF. CDR3 DNA sequence: TGTGCCAGCAGTTTATCTCGTGGTGGCATAGTCGTCTATGGCTACACCTTC.

The rearrangement uses TRBV7-2 and TRBJ2-7, with D perhaps given as TRBD1 or TRBD2 (5 bases each). Germline CDR1 is SGHTA and CDR2 is FQGNSA. The CDR3 loop spans 15 amino acids. Trimming removed 5 bases from V and 9 bases from J, with 23 bases in between. The CDR3 bases are TGTGCCAGCAGCCCAGCCGGGACGTACGGAGGAGGGCAGTACTTC. Encoded protein: CASSPAGTYGGGQYF.

The sample holds a few counts of this clone. Here the CDR3 DNA reads TGTGCCAGCAGCTTATGGGAAAAACTGTTTTTT. It is translated as CASSLWEKLFF. The V gene is TRBV7-9, the J gene TRBJ1-4; D unclear. Germline values: CDR1 SEHNR, CDR2 FQNEAQ (reference sequence). V lost 2 bases to trimming and J lost 8 bases, with 3 bases between them. The CDR3 totals 11 residues.

V usage is TRBV19 and J usage is TRBJ2-1, with D possibly matching TRBD1 (5 bases). The CDR3 has 14 amino acids. Trimming took off 5 bases at V and 5 bases at J, with 13 bases between the two ends. CDR1 LNHDA and CDR2 SQIVND come from the germline V gene (reference sequence). The CDR3 bases are TGTGCCAGTAGTCCAATGACAGCTAACAATGAGCAGTTCTTC. This sequence encodes CASSPMTANNEQFF. The full variable domain, its missing parts supplied by reference TRBV19 and TRBJ2-1, is DGGITQSPKYLFRKEGQNVTLSCEQNLNHDAMYWYRQDPGQGLRLIYYSQIVNDFQKGDIAEGYSVSREKKESFPLTVTSAQKNPTAFYLCASSPMTANNEQFFGPGTRLTVL.

The chain carries TRBV5-3 and TRBJ2-7; TRBD2 matches at 10 bases. TRBV5-3 is flagged as an ORF with uncertain function. There are 17 residues in the CDR3. Trimming removed 2 bases from V and 7 bases from J; junction bases left unmatched: 15. The CDR3 coding sequence is TGTGCCAGAAGCTTTCCCCCGGCTAGCGGGAGAGTGTGGGAGCAGTACTTC. This codes for CARSFPPASGRVWEQYF.

This clone occurred once. Other DNA sequences within the sample encode an identical CDR3. V usage is TRBV27 and J usage is TRBJ2-5; D uncertain. The CDR3 runs to 12 residues. V dropped 2 bases and J dropped 5 bases, with 6 bases sitting between them. Per the germline V gene, CDR1 is MNHEY and CDR2 is SMNVEV (reference sequence). In DNA form, the CDR3 reads TGTGCCAGCAGTTTACGTGGGGAGACCCAGTACTTC. Its protein is CASSLRGETQYF.

The chain combines TRBV7-9 with TRBJ1-3, with D hard to call. The CDR3 runs 14 residues. Trimming stripped 0 bases from V and 3 bases from J, with 6 bases between. From germline, CDR1 is SEHNR and CDR2 FQNEAQ (reference sequence). The CDR3 loop is CASSLALLGNTIYF. The CDR3 region has the DNA TGTGCCAGCAGCTTAGCGCTTCTTGGAAACACCATATATTTT.

The genes are TRBV27 and TRBJ1-1; a weak D match, TRBD1 (5 bases). The germline V and J ends were trimmed by 4 bases and 2 bases, with 11 bases remaining between them. CDR3 size: 14 residues. The germline V gene has CDR1 MNHEY and CDR2 SMNVEV (reference sequence). CDR3 in amino acids: CASSSTGENTEAFF. In nucleotides, the CDR3 is TGTGCCAGCAGTTCAACAGGAGAAAACACTGAAGCTTTCTTT.

The rearrangement uses TRBV5-5 and TRBJ1-5, with TRBD1 matching over 7 bases. The germline V gene encodes CDR1 SGHKS and CDR2 YYEKEE (reference sequence). This CDR3 contains 16 residues. With 0 bases clipped from V and 4 bases from J, the junction kept 7 bases outside the gene matches. CDR3 nucleotide sequence: TGTGCCAGCAGCTTGGCCAAACGACAGGGAAATCAGCCCCAGCATTTT. Translated, it gives CASSLAKRQGNQPQHF.

This sequence joins TRBV28 and TRBJ2-1, with D maybe TRBD2 (6 bases). This CDR3 comprises 9 residues. Germline assignment: CDR1 MDHEN and CDR2 SYDVKM. The V end lost 10 bases, the J end lost 12 bases, and 10 bases lay between the germline ends. CDR3 in DNA: TGTGCCACCGGGACTGGGCAGTTCTTC. Its translation is CATGTGQFF. Using reference TRBV28 and TRBJ2-1 for the parts outside the CDR3, the full variable domain is DVKVTQSSRYLVKRTGEKVFLECVQDMDHENMFWYRQDPGLGLRLIYFSYDVKMKEKGDIPEGYSVSREKKERFSLILESASTNQTSMYLCATGTGQFFGPGTRLTVL.

The chain has TRBV19 and TRBJ2-7; 8 nucleotides line up with TRBD2. Per the germline V gene, CDR1 is LNHDA and CDR2 is SQIVND (reference sequence). The CDR3 extends over 13 amino acids. V lost 6 bases to trimming and J lost 2 bases; unmatched junction nucleotides: 3. The CDR3 reads CASRSGGTYEQYF. CDR3 nucleotide sequence: TGTGCCAGTAGGAGCGGGGGAACCTACGAGCAGTACTTC.

The rearrangement links TRBV19 to TRBJ2-5; the match to TRBD2 covers 10 bases. After removal of 5 bases from V and 1 base from J, the junction contained 7 bases not matched to a gene. The V gene's germline CDR1 is LNHDA and CDR2 SQIVND (reference sequence). The CDR3 has 16 residues. The CDR3, as DNA: TGTGCCAGTAGTCCTCGACTAGCGGGCCTCCAAGAGACCCAGTACTTC. Protein product: CASSPRLAGLQETQYF.

The rearrangement links TRBV27 to TRBJ1-1; 10 bases are a match to TRBD1. Looked up from germline, CDR1 is MNHEY and CDR2 is SMNVEV (reference sequence). The CDR3 is 15 amino acids. Trimming removed 6 bases from V and 5 bases from J; junction bases left unmatched: 9. The CDR3 DNA is TGTGCCAGCAGCGACAGGGGGCGAGGGAAAACTGAAGCTTTCTTT. This sequence encodes CASSDRGRGKTEAFF.